The 21 T cell receptor beta chains below were found in one sample sequenced in a study of identical twins. TCRdb called the 5' RACE reads again in MiXCR, with one record for every CDR3 protein. The profile shows more than 600,000 distinct CDR3 sequences, roughly 20% of them singletons. These sequences were also reported in another study, on T cells expressing NK-cell markers.

Specimen: PBMCs. Receptor source: a woman aged 18-35 years in good health.

This clonotype was picked up a small number of times. The genes are TRBV10-2 and TRBJ2-4; D is tentatively TRBD1 or TRBD2 (5 bases each). CDR1 and CDR2 (germline): WSHSY, SAAADI. This CDR3 is 15 amino acids long. V lost 4 bases and J lost 2, with 12 bases in between. CDR3 DNA sequence: TGCGCCAGCAGTGTGGGGGTTAGGACCAAAAACATTCAGTACTTC. The encoded protein is CASSVGVRTKNIQYF.

This clonotype has a single count. The chain employs TRBV7-8 and TRBJ2-7, with 9 bases lining up with TRBD2. The germline gives CDR1 SGHVS, CDR2 FQNEAQ. CDR3 length: 18 amino acids. The trim removed 1 base at V and 1 base at J, leaving 11 bases unmatched. The chain's CDR3 is CASSLEISGRLISYEQYF. The CDR3 DNA is TGTGCCAGCAGCTTAGAGATTAGCGGGAGACTTATATCCTACGAGCAGTACTTC.

The chain links TRBV11-2 to TRBJ2-7, with D maybe TRBD2 (5 bases). V lost 3 bases and J lost 0, with 12 bases in between. Germline assignment: CDR1 SGHAT and CDR2 FQNNGV. The CDR3 runs 15 residues. CDR3 in amino acids: CASSFGADRSYEQYF. The CDR3 DNA is TGTGCCAGCAGCTTCGGAGCGGACCGCTCCTACGAGCAGTACTTC.

The chain carries TRBV11-2 and TRBJ2-1; D might be TRBD1 (6 bases). The CDR3 spans 15 residues. Germline lookup yields CDR1 SGHAT and CDR2 FQNNGV. Trimming removed 4 bases from V and 7 bases from J, with 17 bases in between. The chain's CDR3 is CASSSFIWGLNEQFF. In DNA, the CDR3 is TGTGCCAGCAGCTCGTTCATCTGGGGGCTTAATGAGCAGTTCTTC.

In its sample, this clonotype was seen a few times. V and J are TRBV6-1 and TRBJ2-7, with 10 bases matching TRBD2. This CDR3 is 16 amino acids long. The V and J ends lost 6 bases and 4 bases, in that order; junction bases with no gene match: 12. Germline V CDR1 and CDR2: MNHNS, SASEGT. CDR3 region: CASSPHVAGGRYEQYF. The CDR3 nucleotides are TGTGCCAGCAGCCCCCATGTAGCGGGGGGAAGATACGAGCAGTACTTC.

This rearrangement joins TRBV20-1 to TRBJ2-3; 14 nucleotides align to TRBD2. CDR1 is DFQATT and CDR2 is SNEGSKA in the germline V gene (reference sequence). There are 19 residues in the CDR3. The ends lost 3 bases at V and 3 bases at J; junction bases unmatched: 14. CDR3 protein: CSASGGLAGVGTWTDTQYF. CDR3 nucleotide sequence: TGCAGTGCTAGTGGGGGACTAGCGGGAGTTGGAACCTGGACAGATACGCAGTATTTT.

This clonotype was seen a handful of times. The chain couples TRBV12-3 or TRBV12-4 to TRBJ1-2, with TRBD1 matching over 8 bases. The CDR3 is 11 residues long. The junction had 9 bases not matched to a gene; V was cut back by 7 bases and J by 14 bases. The CDR3 sequence is CASIITGGLTF. The DNA for the CDR3 is TGTGCCAGCATCATTACAGGGGGGCTAACCTTC.

This clonotype occurred many times. The CDR3 region is CASSFDRGETQYF. CDR3 nucleotide sequence: TGTGCCAGCAGCTTCGACAGGGGAGAGACCCAGTACTTC. The chain uses TRBV7-3 and TRBJ2-5, with TRBD1 matching over 8 bases. This CDR3 comprises 13 residues. In germline, CDR1 is SGHTA, CDR2 FQGTGA. The J segment lost 4 bases and the V segment lost 3 bases, leaving 1 base of the junction unmatched.

This clonotype was seen at least ten times. The rearrangement uses TRBV12-3 or TRBV12-4 and TRBJ1-3; no reliable D call. The CDR3 is made up of 12 amino acids. V was clipped by 5 bases and J by 5 bases, with 7 bases between them. The CDR3 DNA reads TGTGCCAGCAGTGTGGATAGAAACACCATATATTTT. It translates to CASSVDRNTIYF.

The rearrangement uses TRBV20-1 and TRBJ1-1; D is unresolved. Germline CDR1 and CDR2: DFQATT and SNEGSKA (reference sequence). The CDR3 totals 14 residues. V was clipped by 5 bases and J by 3 bases, with 16 bases between them. Here the CDR3 DNA reads TGCAGTGCTCCTCGGGCAGGTCGGGACACTGAAGCTTTCTTT. Protein product: CSAPRAGRDTEAFF.

The chain is built from TRBV20-1 and TRBJ2-1; D might be TRBD1 (7 bases). V lost 4 bases and J 6 bases, leaving 10 bases between the germline ends. The CDR3 is made up of 12 amino acids. Germline V lookup: CDR1 DFQATT, CDR2 SNEGSKA (reference sequence). CDR3 nucleotide sequence: TGCAGTGCTAAGGAGGGGGCCAATGAGCAGTTCTTC. Protein: CSAKEGANEQFF.

This clonotype occurred a few times. The CDR3 region has the DNA TGTGCCAGCAGCTTATTTAGGGAGACTAGCGAGTTCTTC. As protein: CASSLFRETSEFF. The chain is built from TRBV7-2 and TRBJ2-1; 8 bases align to TRBD2. Trimming at V came to 2 bases and at J to 14 bases, leaving 8 bases not matched to a gene. The CDR3 sequence is 13 residues long. Germline V gene data show CDR1 as SGHTA and CDR2 as FQGNSA.

This chain connects TRBV4-3 to TRBJ2-1; TRBD2 matches 9 bases. J lost 12 bases, V lost 3 bases, and 12 bases had no gene match. CDR3 length equals 15 residues. Germline V gene data show CDR1 as LGHNA and CDR2 as YSLEER. The CDR3 bases are TGCGCCAGCAGCCAGGTAGCGGGAGCGGTCAGAGGGCAGTTCTTC. This sequence encodes CASSQVAGAVRGQFF.

DNA of the CDR3: TGCAGTGCTAGGGACAGAGAGTTTAGCGAGCAGTACTTC. Translation: CSARDREFSEQYF. The chain has TRBV20-1 and TRBJ2-7; weak D call: TRBD1 (6 bases). The CDR3 length is 13 residues. The germline V gene has CDR1 DFQATT and CDR2 SNEGSKA (reference sequence). With 3 bases removed from V and 6 bases from J, the gap between germline ends came to 15 bases.

This clonotype was counted a few times. The V call is TRBV10-3, the J call TRBJ2-7; 7 nucleotides align to TRBD1. V dropped 6 bases and J dropped 3; count of bases not matched to a gene: 8. The CDR3 length is 14 residues. CDR1 and CDR2 (germline): ENHRY, SYGVKD. The DNA of the CDR3 is TGTGCCATCAGGAGTGGACAGGCCCACTACGAGCAGTACTTC. The encoded protein is CAIRSGQAHYEQYF.

The gene calls are TRBV12-3 or TRBV12-4 and TRBJ2-1; no firm D call. Deletions cut 4 bases from V and 0 bases from J, with 10 bases between. This CDR3 spans 15 amino acids. CDR3 DNA: TGTGCCAGCAGTTCGTTCTCGAGCTCCTACAATGAGCAGTTCTTC. Its translation is CASSSFSSSYNEQFF.

The chain links TRBV4-3 to TRBJ2-7; tentatively, D is TRBD2 (6 bases). Germline CDR1 and CDR2: LGHNA and YSLEER. The CDR3 consists of 15 residues. Between the trimmed V and J ends, which lost 3 bases and 6 bases, there was a span of 18 bases. CDR3 amino acids: CASSHSTSIPSEQYF. The CDR3 region has the DNA TGCGCCAGCAGCCATAGCACTAGCATCCCCAGCGAGCAGTACTTC.

The table lists this clonotype with a few counts. The chain links TRBV6-5 to TRBJ2-7; D uncertain. The CDR3 extends over 15 amino acids. Germline values: CDR1 MNHEY, CDR2 SVGAGI. The V end was cut by 2 bases, the J end by 3 bases, with 14 bases between. The CDR3 DNA is TGTGCCAGCAGTTACGAGGCTACTATACACTACGAGCAGTACTTC. Translated: CASSYEATIHYEQYF.

This clonotype was detected only a few times. The chain joins TRBV5-1 to TRBJ2-7, with 8 bases aligning to TRBD2. Germline assignment: CDR1 SGHRS and CDR2 YFSETQ. This CDR3 contains 17 residues. Trimming removed 0 bases from V and 2 bases from J; junction bases left unmatched: 10. This chain's CDR3 is CASSLAPSGGAPYEQYF. The CDR3 nucleotides are TGCGCCAGCAGCTTGGCCCCGTCGGGAGGGGCCCCCTACGAGCAGTACTTC. The entire variable domain, with the rest obtained from reference TRBV5-1 and TRBJ2-7, is as follows: KAGVTQTPRYLIKTRGQQVTLSCSPISGHRSVSWYQQTPGQGLQFLFEYFSETQRNKGNFPGRFSGRQFSNSRSEMNVSTLELGDSALYLCASSLAPSGGAPYEQYFGPGTRLTVT.

The J gene is TRBJ1-1, the V gene TRBV5-1; D uncertain. V was shortened by 2 bases and J by 4 bases, with 15 bases between the two germline ends. CDR3 length: 15 residues. CDR1 is SGHRS, CDR2 YFSETQ, per germline. The CDR3 nucleotides are TGCGCCAGCAGCTTAACGACCGTTGGTAGCACTGAAGCTTTCTTT. It is translated as CASSLTTVGSTEAFF.

This clonotype was seen a handful of times. The rearrangement links TRBV30 to TRBJ2-7; 7 nucleotides align to TRBD1. The CDR3 loop spans 12 amino acids. V trimming: 2 bases; J trimming: 7 bases; junction bases outside the gene matches: 5. Germline V gene data show CDR1 as GTSNPN and CDR2 as SVGIG (reference sequence). In DNA form, the CDR3 reads TGTGCCTGGAGTACGACAGGGTTGGAGCAGTACTTC. Protein product: CAWSTTGLEQYF.